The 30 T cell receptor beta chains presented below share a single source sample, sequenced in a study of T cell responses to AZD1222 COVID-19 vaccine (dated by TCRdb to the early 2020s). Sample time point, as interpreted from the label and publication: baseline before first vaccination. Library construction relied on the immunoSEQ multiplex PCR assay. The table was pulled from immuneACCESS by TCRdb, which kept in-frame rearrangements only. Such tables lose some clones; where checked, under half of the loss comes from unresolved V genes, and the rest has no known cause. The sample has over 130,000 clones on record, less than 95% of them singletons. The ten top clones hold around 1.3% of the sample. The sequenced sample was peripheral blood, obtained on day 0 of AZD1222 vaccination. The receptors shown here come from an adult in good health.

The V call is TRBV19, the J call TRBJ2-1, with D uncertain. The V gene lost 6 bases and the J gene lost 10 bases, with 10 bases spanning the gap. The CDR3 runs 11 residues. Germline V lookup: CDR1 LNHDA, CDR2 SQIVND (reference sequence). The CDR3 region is CASRHQAEQFF. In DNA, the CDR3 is TGTGCCAGTAGGCATCAAGCCGAGCAGTTCTTC.

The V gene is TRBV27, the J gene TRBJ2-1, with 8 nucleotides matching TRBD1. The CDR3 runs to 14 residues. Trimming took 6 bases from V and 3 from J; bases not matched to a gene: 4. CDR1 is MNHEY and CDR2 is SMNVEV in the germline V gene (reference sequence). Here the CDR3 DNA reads TGTGCCAGCAGCCGACAGGGGAGCTACAATGAGCAGTTCTTC. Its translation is CASSRQGSYNEQFF.

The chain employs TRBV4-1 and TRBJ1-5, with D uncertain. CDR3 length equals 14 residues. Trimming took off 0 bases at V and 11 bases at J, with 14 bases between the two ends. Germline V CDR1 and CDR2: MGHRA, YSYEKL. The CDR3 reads CASSQDEALSAQHF. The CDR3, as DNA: TGCGCCAGCAGCCAAGATGAAGCCCTCTCGGCCCAGCATTTT.

DNA of the CDR3: TGTGCCAGCAGCCCCGACAGGGGAAACACTGAAGCTTTCTTT. Translation gives CASSPDRGNTEAFF. The chain couples TRBV7-2 to TRBJ1-1, with 8 bases fitting TRBD1. The CDR3 totals 14 residues. Trimming at V came to 5 bases and at J to 2 bases, leaving 4 bases not matched to a gene. Germline V gives CDR1 SGHTA, CDR2 FQGNSA. The variable domain in full, with the rest retrieved from reference TRBV7-2 and TRBJ1-1, is GAGVSQSPSNKVTEKGKDVELRCDPISGHTALYWYRQSLGQGLEFLIYFQGNSAPDKSGLPSDRFSAERTGGSVSTLTIQRTQQEDSAVYLCASSPDRGNTEAFFGQGTRLTVV.

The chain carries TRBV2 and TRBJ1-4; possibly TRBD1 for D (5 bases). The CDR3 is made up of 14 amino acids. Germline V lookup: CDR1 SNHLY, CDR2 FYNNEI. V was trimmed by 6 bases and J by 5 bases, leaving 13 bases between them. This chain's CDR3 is CASSRDHSNEKLFF. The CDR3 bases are TGTGCCAGCAGCCGGGACCACTCGAATGAAAAACTGTTTTTT.

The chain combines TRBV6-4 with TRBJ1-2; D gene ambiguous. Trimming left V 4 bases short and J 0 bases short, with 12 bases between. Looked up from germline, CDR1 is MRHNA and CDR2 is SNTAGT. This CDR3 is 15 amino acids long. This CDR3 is CASSVQPGANYGYTF. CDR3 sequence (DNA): TGTGCCAGCAGTGTTCAGCCCGGAGCTAACTATGGCTACACCTTC.

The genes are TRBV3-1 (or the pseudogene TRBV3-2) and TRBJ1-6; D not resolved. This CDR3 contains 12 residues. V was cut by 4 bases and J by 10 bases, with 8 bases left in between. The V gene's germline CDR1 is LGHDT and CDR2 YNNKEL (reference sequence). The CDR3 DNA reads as TGTGCCAGCAGCCGACTCACCTCACCCCTCCACTTT. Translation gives CASSRLTSPLHF.

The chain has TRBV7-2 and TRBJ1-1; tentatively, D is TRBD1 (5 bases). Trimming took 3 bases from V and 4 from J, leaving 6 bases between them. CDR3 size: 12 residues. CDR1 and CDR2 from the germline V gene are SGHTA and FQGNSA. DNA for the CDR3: TGTGCCAGCAGCTTCCAGGGCACTGAAGCTTTCTTT. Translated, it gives CASSFQGTEAFF.

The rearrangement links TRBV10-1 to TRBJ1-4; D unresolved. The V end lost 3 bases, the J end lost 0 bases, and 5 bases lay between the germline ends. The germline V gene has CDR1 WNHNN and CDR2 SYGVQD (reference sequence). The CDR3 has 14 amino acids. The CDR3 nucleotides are TGCGCCAGCAGTGATTCAGCAACTAATGAAAAACTGTTTTTT. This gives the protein CASSDSATNEKLFF.

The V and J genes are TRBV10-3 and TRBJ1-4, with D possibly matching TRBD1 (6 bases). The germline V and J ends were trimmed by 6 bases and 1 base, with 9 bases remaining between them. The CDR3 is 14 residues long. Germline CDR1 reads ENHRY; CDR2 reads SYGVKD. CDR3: CAIRAGETNEKLFF. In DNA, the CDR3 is TGTGCCATCAGGGCAGGGGAAACTAATGAAAAACTGTTTTTT.

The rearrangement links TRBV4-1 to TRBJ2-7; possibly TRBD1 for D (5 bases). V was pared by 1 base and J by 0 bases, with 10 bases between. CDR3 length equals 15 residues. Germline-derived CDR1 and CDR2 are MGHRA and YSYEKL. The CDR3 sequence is CASSQGSDSSYEQYV. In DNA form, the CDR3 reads TGCGCCAGCAGCCAAGGGAGCGACAGCTCCTACGAGCAGTACGTC.

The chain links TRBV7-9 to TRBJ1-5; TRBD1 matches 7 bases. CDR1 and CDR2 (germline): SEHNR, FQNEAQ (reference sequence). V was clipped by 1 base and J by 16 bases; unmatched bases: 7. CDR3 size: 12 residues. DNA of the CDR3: TGTGCCAGCAGCTTAGATAGGGGACAGAATCATTTT. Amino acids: CASSLDRGQNHF.

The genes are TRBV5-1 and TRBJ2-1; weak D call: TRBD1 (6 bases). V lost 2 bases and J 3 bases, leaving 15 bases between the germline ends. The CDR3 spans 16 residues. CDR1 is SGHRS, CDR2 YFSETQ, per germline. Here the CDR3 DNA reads TGCGCCAGCAGCTTTGGTGGAAGGGACATCTACAATGAGCAGTTCTTC. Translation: CASSFGGRDIYNEQFF.

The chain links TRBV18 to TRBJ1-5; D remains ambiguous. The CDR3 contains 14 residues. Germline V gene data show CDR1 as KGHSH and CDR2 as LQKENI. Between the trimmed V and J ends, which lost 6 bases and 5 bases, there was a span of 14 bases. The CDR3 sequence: CASSQVGRYQPQHF. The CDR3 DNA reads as TGTGCCAGCTCGCAAGTAGGGAGGTATCAGCCCCAGCATTTT.

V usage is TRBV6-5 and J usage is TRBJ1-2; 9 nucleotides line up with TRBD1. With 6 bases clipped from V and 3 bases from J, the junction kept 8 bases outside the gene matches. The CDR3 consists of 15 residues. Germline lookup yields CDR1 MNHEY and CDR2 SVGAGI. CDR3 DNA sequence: TGTGCCAGCAGCGTAGGGACAGGGAAGGACTATGGCTACACCTTC. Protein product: CASSVGTGKDYGYTF.

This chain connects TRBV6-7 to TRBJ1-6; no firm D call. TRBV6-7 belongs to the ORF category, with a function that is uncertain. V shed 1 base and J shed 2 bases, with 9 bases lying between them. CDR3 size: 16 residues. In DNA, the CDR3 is TGTGCCAGCAGTTACTGGTGGAGGACCTATAATTCACCCCTCCACTTT. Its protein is CASSYWWRTYNSPLHF.

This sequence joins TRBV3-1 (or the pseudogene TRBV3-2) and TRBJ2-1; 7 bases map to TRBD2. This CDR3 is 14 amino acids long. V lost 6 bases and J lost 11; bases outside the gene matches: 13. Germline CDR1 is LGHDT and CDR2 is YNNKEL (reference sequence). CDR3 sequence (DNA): TGTGCCAGCAGTCGCGGCCGGGGGGTTCGGCAGCAGTTCTTC. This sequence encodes CASSRGRGVRQQFF.

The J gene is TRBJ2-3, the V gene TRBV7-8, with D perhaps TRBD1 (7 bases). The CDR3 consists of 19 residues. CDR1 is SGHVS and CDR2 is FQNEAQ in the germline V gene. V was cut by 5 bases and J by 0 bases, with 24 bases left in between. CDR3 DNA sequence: TGTGCCAGCAGCCCCCTAGACAAGACAGGGACTGCTAGCACAGATACGCAGTATTTT. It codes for CASSPLDKTGTASTDTQYF.

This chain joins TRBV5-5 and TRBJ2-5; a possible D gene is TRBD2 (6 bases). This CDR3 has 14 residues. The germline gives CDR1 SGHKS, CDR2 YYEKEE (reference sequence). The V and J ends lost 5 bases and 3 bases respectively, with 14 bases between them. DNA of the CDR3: TGTGCCAGCAGGTCTTTGGGACTCGAAGAGACCCAGTACTTC. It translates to CASRSLGLEETQYF.

In DNA, the CDR3 is TGTGCCAGCAGCGGTGCGGGGACCTACGGCTACACCTTC. Amino acid sequence: CASSGAGTYGYTF. This sequence joins TRBV5-4 and TRBJ1-2; D may be TRBD1 (5 bases). The germline V gene encodes CDR1 SGHNT and CDR2 YYREEE (reference sequence). Trimming left V 4 bases short and J 8 bases short, with 15 bases between. The CDR3 contains 13 residues.

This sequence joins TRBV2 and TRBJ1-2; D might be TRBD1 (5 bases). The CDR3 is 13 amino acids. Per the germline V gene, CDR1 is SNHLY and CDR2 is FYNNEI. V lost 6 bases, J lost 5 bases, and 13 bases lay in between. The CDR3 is CASSLIDSYGYTF. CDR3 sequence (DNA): TGTGCCAGCAGCCTCATTGACAGTTATGGCTACACCTTC.

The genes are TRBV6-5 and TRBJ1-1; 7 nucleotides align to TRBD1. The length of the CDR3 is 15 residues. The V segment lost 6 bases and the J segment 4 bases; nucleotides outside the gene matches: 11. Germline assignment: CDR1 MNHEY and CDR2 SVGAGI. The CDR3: CASSSNEGASTEAFF. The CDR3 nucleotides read TGTGCCAGCAGCTCTAATGAGGGGGCAAGCACTGAAGCTTTCTTT.

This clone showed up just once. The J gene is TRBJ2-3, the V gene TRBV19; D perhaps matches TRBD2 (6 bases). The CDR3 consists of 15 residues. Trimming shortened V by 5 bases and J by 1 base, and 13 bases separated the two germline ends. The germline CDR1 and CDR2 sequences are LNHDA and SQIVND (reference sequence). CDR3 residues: CASSVTGGRTDTQYF. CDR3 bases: TGTGCCAGTAGTGTGACCGGGGGACGCACAGATACGCAGTATTTT.

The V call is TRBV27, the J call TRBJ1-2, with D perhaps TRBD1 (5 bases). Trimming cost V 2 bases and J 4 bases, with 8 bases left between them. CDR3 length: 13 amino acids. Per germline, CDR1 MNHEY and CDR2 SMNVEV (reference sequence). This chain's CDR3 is CASSLGGIYGYTF. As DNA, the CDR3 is TGTGCCAGCAGTTTAGGGGGTATCTATGGCTACACCTTC.

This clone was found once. In DNA, the CDR3 is TGTGCCAGCAGCCGTGGCTGGGATGGCTACACCTTC. It yields the protein CASSRGWDGYTF. This chain links TRBV11-1 with TRBJ1-2; D ambiguous. Trimming shortened V by 5 bases and J by 6 bases, and 10 bases separated the two germline ends. CDR3 length equals 12 residues. The germline CDR1 and CDR2 sequences are SGHAT and FQDESV (reference sequence). The full variable domain, its missing parts supplied by reference TRBV11-1 and TRBJ1-2, is EAEVAQSPRYKITEKSQAVAFWCDPISGHATLYWYRQILGQGPELLVQFQDESVVDDSQLPKDRFSAERLKGVDSTLKIQPAELGDSAMYLCASSRGWDGYTFGSGTRLTVV.

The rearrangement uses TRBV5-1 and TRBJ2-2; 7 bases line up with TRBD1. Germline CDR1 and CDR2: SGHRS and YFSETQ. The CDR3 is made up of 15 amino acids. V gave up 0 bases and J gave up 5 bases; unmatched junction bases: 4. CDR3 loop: CASSLVTGETGELFF. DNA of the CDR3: TGCGCCAGCAGCTTGGTAACAGGGGAAACCGGGGAGCTGTTTTTT.

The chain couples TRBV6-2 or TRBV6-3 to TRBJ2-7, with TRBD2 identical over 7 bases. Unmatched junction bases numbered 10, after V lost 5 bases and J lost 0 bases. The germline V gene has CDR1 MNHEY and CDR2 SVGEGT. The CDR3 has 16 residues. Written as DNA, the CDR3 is TGTGCCAGCAGTCGACTTCTAGCGGTTTTCTCCTACGAGCAGTACGTC. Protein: CASSRLLAVFSYEQYV.

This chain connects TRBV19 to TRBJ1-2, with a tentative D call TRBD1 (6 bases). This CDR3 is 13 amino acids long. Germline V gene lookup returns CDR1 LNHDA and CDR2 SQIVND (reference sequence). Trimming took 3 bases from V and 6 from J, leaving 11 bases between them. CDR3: CASSMGQGNGYTF. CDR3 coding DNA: TGTGCCAGTAGTATGGGCCAGGGGAATGGCTACACCTTC.

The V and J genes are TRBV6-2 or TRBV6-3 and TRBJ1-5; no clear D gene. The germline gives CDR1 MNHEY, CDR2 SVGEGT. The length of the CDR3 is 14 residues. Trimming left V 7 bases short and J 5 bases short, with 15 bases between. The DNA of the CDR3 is TGTGCCAGCACCCCTGACGGCCTATATCAGCCCCAGCATTTT. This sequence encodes CASTPDGLYQPQHF.

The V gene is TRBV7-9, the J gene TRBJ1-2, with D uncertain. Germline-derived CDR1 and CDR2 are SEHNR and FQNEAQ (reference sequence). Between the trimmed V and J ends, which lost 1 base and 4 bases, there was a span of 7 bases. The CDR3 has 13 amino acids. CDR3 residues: CASSLEASYGYTF. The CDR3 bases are TGTGCCAGCAGCTTAGAAGCCAGCTATGGCTACACCTTC.